Below are 24 T cell receptor beta chains sequenced from a single sample in a study of T cell repertoires in cytomegalovirus infection. Using its own MiXCR run on the reads, TCRdb lists one record per CDR3 protein. The repertoire holds around 120,000 distinct CDR3 sequences, with over 40% as singletons. Their cognate antigens are unknown. The sample in question was CD8+ T cells from cultured PBMCs, obtained from culture after CMV antigen stimulation. The receptors stem from a human donor in good health (CMV status not recorded). Some clones in this sample may be carry-over from other donors' samples.

This chain joins TRBV27 and TRBJ2-7; TRBD1 agrees at 7 bases. Germline-derived CDR1 and CDR2 are MNHEY and SMNVEV (reference sequence). V was pared by 6 bases and J by 3 bases, with 14 bases of the junction left unmatched. The CDR3 has 16 residues. In DNA, the CDR3 is TGTGCCAGCAGCCTACACAGGGAACAGGGGATCTACGAGCAGTACTTC. Translating gives CASSLHREQGIYEQYF.

This clonotype has just a few counts. V and J are TRBV4-1 and TRBJ1-1; 8 bases line up with TRBD1. This CDR3 spans 15 amino acids. Germline CDR1 is MGHRA and CDR2 is YSYEKL. Trimming at V came to 0 bases and at J to 4 bases, leaving 4 bases not matched to a gene. The CDR3 region is CASSQDGQGFTEAFF. DNA of the CDR3: TGCGCCAGCAGCCAAGACGGACAGGGCTTCACTGAAGCTTTCTTT.

This clonotype has more than one count but fewer than ten. V gene TRBV7-2 combines with J gene TRBJ2-7, with TRBD1 identical over 8 bases. Germline lookup yields CDR1 SGHTA and CDR2 FQGNSA. The V segment lost 1 base and the J segment 5 bases; nucleotides outside the gene matches: 7. The CDR3 sequence is 15 residues long. The CDR3 here is CASSLEWQGADEQYF. The CDR3 DNA reads TGTGCCAGCAGCTTAGAGTGGCAGGGGGCTGACGAGCAGTACTTC.

This rearrangement joins TRBV5-3 to TRBJ1-5, with D uncertain. TRBV5-3 is classed as an ORF, of uncertain function. V lost 8 bases and J lost 6, with 18 bases in between. The CDR3 runs to 14 residues. CDR3 DNA sequence: TGTGCCAGCAGCGGAGACCCCCGGGGTCAGCCCCAGCATTTT. Translation gives CASSGDPRGQPQHF.

This chain links TRBV7-3 with TRBJ2-5; D is perhaps TRBD2 (6 bases). There are 17 residues in the CDR3. The V and J ends lost 0 bases and 1 base respectively, with 15 bases between them. CDR1 and CDR2 (germline): SGHTA, FQGTGA. CDR3 sequence (DNA): TGTGCCAGCAGCTTAACGGGGACTTTCCAACTCCAAGAGACCCAGTACTTC. Its protein product is CASSLTGTFQLQETQYF.

This clonotype showed up just once. CDR3 loop: CASSIGFDGYTEAFF. CDR3 nucleotide sequence: TGTGCCAGTAGTATAGGCTTCGACGGCTACACTGAAGCTTTCTTT. V and J are TRBV19 and TRBJ1-1; no firm D call. This CDR3 is 15 amino acids long. V lost 1 base, J lost 3 bases, and 12 bases lay in between. Germline lookup yields CDR1 LNHDA and CDR2 SQIVND (reference sequence).

This clonotype occurred many times. This chain links TRBV12-3 or TRBV12-4 with TRBJ2-5; D is uncertain. This CDR3 region has 14 residues. V shed 4 bases and J shed 4 bases, with 13 bases lying between them. CDR3 residues: CASSSPPHGETQYF. The CDR3 nucleotides read TGTGCCAGCAGTTCCCCCCCCCATGGAGAGACCCAGTACTTC.

The gene calls are TRBV19 and TRBJ2-6; D is unclear. This CDR3 comprises 15 residues. Germline CDR1 reads LNHDA; CDR2 reads SQIVND (reference sequence). Trimming stripped 5 bases from V and 3 bases from J, with 11 bases between. The CDR3 region is CASSDTEYGANVLTF. CDR3 nucleotide sequence: TGTGCCAGTAGTGACACGGAGTATGGGGCCAACGTCCTGACTTTC. Looking up the rest from reference TRBV19 and TRBJ2-6 gives the full variable domain: DGGITQSPKYLFRKEGQNVTLSCEQNLNHDAMYWYRQDPGQGLRLIYYSQIVNDFQKGDIAEGYSVSREKKESFPLTVTSAQKNPTAFYLCASSDTEYGANVLTFGAGSRLTVL.

CDR3 coding DNA: TGTGCCAGCAGTGACGGACAGGCCCAGCCCCAGCATTTT. Protein sequence: CASSDGQAQPQHF. The rearrangement links TRBV6-1 to TRBJ1-5; TRBD1 aligns across 7 bases. Per the germline V gene, CDR1 is MNHNS and CDR2 is SASEGT. The junction had 3 bases not matched to a gene; V was cut back by 3 bases and J by 7 bases. This CDR3 contains 13 residues.

This clonotype has a handful of counts. In nucleotides, the CDR3 is TGTGCCAGCAGTTTATCAGGGCAAGCCGTGAACACTGAAGCTTTCTTT. Protein: CASSLSGQAVNTEAFF. This rearrangement joins TRBV27 to TRBJ1-1; no reliable D call. The CDR3 runs 16 residues. The germline V gene encodes CDR1 MNHEY and CDR2 SMNVEV (reference sequence). V was shortened by 0 bases and J by 0 bases, with 11 bases between the two germline ends.

This clonotype was counted many times. The chain recombines TRBV27 with TRBJ2-7; the match to TRBD2 covers 11 bases. This CDR3 comprises 13 residues. With 5 bases clipped from V and 5 bases from J, the junction kept 2 bases outside the gene matches. CDR1 and CDR2 (germline): MNHEY, SMNVEV (reference sequence). CDR3 nucleotides: TGTGCCAGCAGTCTACTAGCGGGGGACGAGCAGTACTTC. Its protein is CASSLLAGDEQYF.

This sequence joins TRBV2 and TRBJ1-2, with unresolved D. The germline V gene encodes CDR1 SNHLY and CDR2 FYNNEI. Trimming left V 3 bases short and J 0 bases short, with 5 bases between. The CDR3 runs 13 residues. The CDR3 spells CASSEGANYGYTF. CDR3 nucleotide sequence: TGTGCCAGCAGTGAGGGAGCTAACTATGGCTACACCTTC.

This chain joins TRBV12-3 or TRBV12-4 and TRBJ1-4; no clear D gene. This CDR3 has 13 residues. The V gene lost 3 bases and the J gene lost 8 bases, with 10 bases spanning the gap. CDR3 in amino acids: CASSFALREKLFF. DNA for the CDR3: TGTGCCAGCAGTTTTGCTCTCAGGGAAAAACTGTTTTTT.

This clonotype was recorded a few times. The gene calls are TRBV28 and TRBJ2-5; the D gene is possibly TRBD1 (5 bases). Germline CDR1 reads MDHEN; CDR2 reads SYDVKM. The CDR3 totals 20 residues. Trimming stripped 4 bases from V and 2 bases from J, with 29 bases between. The CDR3 loop is CASSSLRALIISGHQETQYF. DNA of the CDR3: TGTGCCAGCAGTTCGCTCCGGGCCCTTATAATCTCAGGGCATCAAGAGACCCAGTACTTC.

V and J are TRBV6-1 and TRBJ1-5, with a tentative D call TRBD1 (5 bases). Germline CDR1 reads MNHNS; CDR2 reads SASEGT. V was pared by 5 bases and J by 7 bases, with 15 bases between. This CDR3 region has 14 residues. The CDR3: CASSTGTSGQPQHF. CDR3 sequence (DNA): TGTGCCAGCAGTACCGGGACCAGTGGCCAGCCCCAGCATTTT.

CDR3 protein: CASSQTGSTNEKLFF. The CDR3 DNA reads as TGTGCCAGCAGCCAGACAGGTTCAACTAATGAAAAACTGTTTTTT. The rearrangement joins TRBV11-2 to TRBJ1-4; the D gene is possibly TRBD1 (6 bases). CDR1 is SGHAT, CDR2 FQNNGV, per germline. The CDR3 loop spans 15 amino acids. Deletions cut 5 bases from V and 0 bases from J, with 10 bases between.

CDR3: CAISESVSGPNTEAFF. The CDR3 bases are TGTGCCATCAGTGAGTCAGTAAGCGGGCCGAACACTGAAGCTTTCTTT. This chain connects TRBV10-3 to TRBJ1-1, with no clear D. In germline, CDR1 is ENHRY, CDR2 SYGVKD. The CDR3 is made up of 16 amino acids. Between the trimmed V and J ends, which lost 0 bases and 1 base, there was a span of 12 bases.

The chain joins TRBV10-2 to TRBJ1-6, with D possibly TRBD1 on 5 matching bases. Trimming stripped 7 bases from V and 6 bases from J, with 10 bases between. CDR1 is WSHSY, CDR2 SAAADI, per germline. The CDR3 has 13 amino acids. CDR3 sequence: CASTGGPNSPLHF. The CDR3 DNA reads TGCGCCAGCACTGGGGGTCCTAATTCACCCCTCCACTTT.

The rearrangement uses TRBV5-4 and TRBJ1-2, with D perhaps TRBD1 (5 bases). Germline V gene data show CDR1 as SGHNT and CDR2 as YYREEE (reference sequence). The CDR3 extends over 12 amino acids. Trimming removed 4 bases from V and 12 bases from J, with 16 bases in between. CDR3 in amino acids: CASSAGTGDHTF. The DNA of the CDR3 is TGTGCCAGCAGCGCGGGGACGGGGGACCACACCTTC.

This chain uses TRBV6-1 with TRBJ2-1; D unresolved. Deletions cut 7 bases from V and 6 bases from J, with 16 bases between. The germline V gene has CDR1 MNHNS and CDR2 SASEGT. This CDR3 has 14 amino acids. The CDR3 here is CASTQLALGNEQFF. DNA of the CDR3: TGTGCCAGCACCCAACTCGCCCTAGGCAATGAGCAGTTCTTC.

The chain joins TRBV12-3 or TRBV12-4 to TRBJ2-3, with unresolved D. The ends were cut back, 4 bases at V and 4 bases at J, with 12 bases in the middle. This CDR3 is 14 amino acids long. Here the CDR3 reads CASSSLVGADTQYF. CDR3 DNA sequence: TGTGCCAGCAGTTCCCTAGTTGGCGCAGATACGCAGTATTTT.

This clonotype was seen just once. V and J are TRBV18 and TRBJ2-3, with a tentative D call TRBD2 (6 bases). Trimming took off 0 bases at V and 4 bases at J, with 14 bases between the two ends. CDR1 KGHSH and CDR2 LQKENI come from the germline V gene. The CDR3 is 16 residues long. The CDR3 DNA reads as TGTGCCAGCTCACCACCGAGACTAGATAGGGCAGATACGCAGTATTTT. It specifies CASSPPRLDRADTQYF.

The chain recombines TRBV12-3 or TRBV12-4 with TRBJ1-1; no clear D gene. Deletions cut 7 bases from V and 1 base from J, with 13 bases between. This CDR3 is built from 14 residues. The CDR3 DNA reads as TGTGCCAGCACCCTAGGATCTTGGAACACTGAAGCTTTCTTT. This gives the protein CASTLGSWNTEAFF.

The chain recombines TRBV4-1 with TRBJ1-1; D unresolved. V was clipped by 4 bases and J by 5 bases, with 8 bases between them. This CDR3 is built from 12 residues. Germline lookup yields CDR1 MGHRA and CDR2 YSYEKL. This CDR3 is CASSPGSTEAFF. The CDR3 DNA is TGCGCCAGCAGCCCCGGATCGACTGAAGCTTTCTTT.